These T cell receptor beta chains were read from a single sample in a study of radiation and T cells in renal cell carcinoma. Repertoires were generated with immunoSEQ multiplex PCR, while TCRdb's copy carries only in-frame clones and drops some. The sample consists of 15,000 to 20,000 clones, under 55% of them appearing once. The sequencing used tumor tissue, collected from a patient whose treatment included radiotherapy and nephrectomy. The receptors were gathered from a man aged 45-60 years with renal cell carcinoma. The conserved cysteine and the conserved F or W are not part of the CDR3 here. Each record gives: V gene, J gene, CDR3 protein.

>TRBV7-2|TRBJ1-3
ASSSVPVNTIY
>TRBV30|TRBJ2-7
AWSTGTFHEQY
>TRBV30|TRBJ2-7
AWSLGNTGYEQY
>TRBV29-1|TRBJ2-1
SVVGQGISYNEQF
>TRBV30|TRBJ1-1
AWSKTTRNTEAF
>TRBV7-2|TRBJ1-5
ASSRKTGQGNQPQH
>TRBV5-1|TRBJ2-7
ASSDPGQFRIEQY
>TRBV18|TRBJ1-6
ASSLSGTINSPLH
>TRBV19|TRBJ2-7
ASSQGHPYEQY
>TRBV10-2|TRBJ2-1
ASRLETRIHEQF
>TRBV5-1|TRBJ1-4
ASSERTGPQEKLF
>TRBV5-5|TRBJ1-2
ASGRTDGGYGYT
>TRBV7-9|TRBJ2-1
ASSSNLAGEQF
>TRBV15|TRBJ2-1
ATSKGQSYNEQF
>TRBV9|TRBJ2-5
ASSVALRGRRETQY
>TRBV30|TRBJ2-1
AWSPGVSNEQF
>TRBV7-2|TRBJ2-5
AGRRAGGAWETQY
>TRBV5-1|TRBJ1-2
ASSSGTGGYGYT
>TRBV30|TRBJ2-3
AWSELGNTQY
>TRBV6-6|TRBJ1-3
ASIDRAGNTIY
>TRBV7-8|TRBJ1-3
AIRTDSGNTIY
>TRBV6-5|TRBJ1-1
ASSLLGRDAEAF
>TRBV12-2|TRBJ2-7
ASRSYPHTGGYEQY
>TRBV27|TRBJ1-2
ASSPNGGGNYGYT
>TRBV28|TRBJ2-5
ASSPGQLEETQY
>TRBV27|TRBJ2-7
ASSLRGPRSEQY
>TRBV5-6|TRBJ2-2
AGSPGLNTGELF
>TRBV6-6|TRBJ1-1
ASSPPGGTEAF
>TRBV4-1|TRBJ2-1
ASRPGLAGNNEQF
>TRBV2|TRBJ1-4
ASRSSGEEKLF
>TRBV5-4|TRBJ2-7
ASSLSTSGGYEQY
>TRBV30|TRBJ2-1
AWSGGYSYNEQF
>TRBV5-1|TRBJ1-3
ASSLEQAGNTIY
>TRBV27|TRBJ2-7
ASSPGSVVFYEQY
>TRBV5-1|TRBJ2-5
ASSYGREETQY
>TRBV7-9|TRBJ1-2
ASSPQGADYGYT